The T cell receptor (beta chain) under discussion was sequenced for a study of CD8+ T cells in alopecia areata. The wider study: Oral tofacitinib (5 to 10 mg twice daily) was administered to treated patients. Dosing with tofacitinib proceeded for 6 to 18 months, followed by 6 months off drug. Findings and limits, study-wide: Sequence data from scalp samples additionally include resident alphabeta T cells of normal skin. Patients shared TCRs less clearly than mice did, possibly owing to HLA.

Sampling of alopecia areata patients yielded lesional scalp punch biopsies as well as peripheral blood. Reverse transcribed after extraction, RNA yielded cDNA as the sequencing template. Profiled with immunoSEQ multiplex PCR; TCRdb holds only in-frame clones, not every one. The top ten clones hold around 15% of a sample with around 7,500 clones, around two thirds of them seen once. Germline V gene data show CDR1 as MNHEY and CDR2 as SVGAGI. This CDR3 is 12 amino acids long. The germline V and J ends were trimmed by 8 bases and 2 bases, with 10 bases remaining between them. This clone was observed a few times. Its antigen remains unidentified.

The clonotype comes from a human donor with alopecia areata. The sample in question was skin, obtained at week 0. The V gene is TRBV6-5, the J gene TRBJ2-7, with D unclear. This CDR3 reads CASGQATYEQYF. CDR3 coding DNA: TGTGCCAGCGGGCAGGCGACCTACGAGCAGTACTTC.